This T cell receptor beta chain was captured in a study of T cell responses to AZD1222 COVID-19 vaccine. About the study: Second-dose schedules of about 4 or about 12 weeks were combined.

Assay used: immunoSEQ multiplex PCR; TCRdb lists only in-frame clones, some missing. The table shows some 120,000 clones, with roughly 89% occurring only once. This CDR3 has 13 residues. V was clipped by 4 bases and J by 0 bases, with 7 bases between them. Per germline, CDR1 SQVTM and CDR2 ANQGSEA. On this clone itself: Its antigen is not identified.

General study results and limits: Repertoires were obtained solely post-peak T cell response. Among vaccine-associated CD4 TCRs, coverage spanned spike, with dominance at 160-218 and 743-854.

Sequences were derived from peripheral blood, sampled on day 0 of AZD1222 vaccination. The clonotype originates from an adult in good health. This chain joins TRBV29-1 and TRBJ2-1; D possibly corresponds to TRBD1 (5 bases). CDR3 protein: CSVGTSSYNEQFF. CDR3 sequence (DNA): TGCAGCGTTGGGACAAGCTCCTACAATGAGCAGTTCTTC.